This paragraph covers one T cell receptor (beta chain) sequence. The antigen is unknown. Over chemoradiotherapy, repertoires were sampled more than once. The data derive from a study of chemoradiotherapy in HPV16-positive cancers. Study at large: Candidate HPV-specific T-cell clones and common TCR motifs came from functional assays in a couple of HPV16-positive patients. Notes on the study in general: Candidate HPV-specific clones and E7-related TCR motifs grew in tumor during treatment. The functional HPV-specific definition rests on just a couple of HPV16-positive patients.

The CDR3 extends over 16 amino acids. V dropped 4 bases and J dropped 5; count of bases not matched to a gene: 11. Looked up from germline, CDR1 is SGHVS and CDR2 is FNYEAQ. Profiled with immunoSEQ multiplex PCR; TCRdb holds only in-frame clones, not every one. The top ten clones hold 4.5% of a sample with 20,000 to 25,000 clones, over 75% of them seen once. The chain carries TRBV7-6 and TRBJ2-5, with 9 bases identical to TRBD1. This specimen consisted of blood, obtained from a patient who underwent chemoradiotherapy. This sequence originates from a human donor with HPV-associated anogenital cancer. The CDR3 DNA reads as TGTGCCAGCAGCTCGTACCCCGAGGGACAGGGTGAGACCCAGTACTTC. Translated: CASSSYPEGQGETQYF.